These 21 T cell receptor beta chains came from one sample sequenced in a study of T cells in Graves' hyperthyroidism and ophthalmopathy. Using RNA transcripts as the source, TCR beta CDR3 regions were amplified. A set of HTBI primers served as the primers for a first-round RT-PCR of the TCR CDR3. TCRdb ran MiXCR on the multiplex PCR reads and lists one entry per CDR3 protein. This table holds about 570,000 distinct CDR3 sequences, about 43% found once. The material sequenced was peripheral blood or thyroid tissue (not recorded which). The source is an adult woman with Graves' disease, either hyperthyroidism or ophthalmopathy (not recorded which).

The chain has TRBV2 and TRBJ1-5; 8 nucleotides match TRBD1. Germline V lookup: CDR1 SNHLY, CDR2 FYNNEI. V was pared by 3 bases and J by 1 base, with 5 bases of the junction left unmatched. The CDR3 runs to 16 residues. DNA for the CDR3: TGTGCCAGCAGTGATCAGGGGGCGTCGAGCAATCAGCCCCAGCATTTT. It codes for CASSDQGASSNQPQHF.

Many counts were recorded for this clonotype. This chain connects TRBV15 to TRBJ1-1; 7 bases agree with TRBD1. The V segment lost 6 bases and the J segment 7 bases; nucleotides outside the gene matches: 11. The CDR3 consists of 14 residues. The germline V gene has CDR1 LNHNV and CDR2 YYDKDF (reference sequence). The DNA for the CDR3 is TGTGCCACCAGGACAGGGAATACCTACAGTGAAGCTTTCTTT. This codes for CATRTGNTYSEAFF. The full variable domain, in which reference TRBV15 and TRBJ1-1 provide the parts outside the CDR3, is DAMVIQNPRYQVTQFGKPVTLSCSQTLNHNVMYWYQQKSSQAPKLLFHYYDKDFNNEADTPDNFQSRRPNTSFCFLDIRSPGLGDTAMYLCATRTGNTYSEAFFGQGTRLTVV.

The V and J genes are TRBV7-2 and TRBJ2-7; D ambiguous. Trimming cost V 6 bases and J 6 bases, with 18 bases left between them. The length of the CDR3 is 14 residues. Germline CDR1 and CDR2: SGHTA and FQGNSA. CDR3 bases: TGTGCCAGCAGTTCCAGGTGGGATTTTCCCGAGCAGTACTTC. Encoded protein: CASSSRWDFPEQYF.

This chain connects TRBV10-3 to TRBJ1-1; TRBD1 might be the D (5 bases). The V and J ends lost 5 bases and 6 bases respectively, with 13 bases between them. Germline CDR1 ENHRY, CDR2 SYGVKD. The CDR3 totals 13 residues. This chain's CDR3 is CAISQGPGPEAFF. DNA of the CDR3: TGTGCCATCAGTCAGGGTCCTGGGCCTGAAGCTTTCTTT.

This clonotype was picked up a small number of times. The chain couples TRBV12-3 or TRBV12-4 to TRBJ1-5; 8 bases line up with TRBD1. The CDR3 contains 15 residues. Trimming took 4 bases from V and 3 from J; bases not matched to a gene: 5. This chain's CDR3 is CASSWPGQDNQPQHF. CDR3 coding DNA: TGTGCCAGCAGTTGGCCGGGACAGGACAATCAGCCCCAGCATTTT.

This clonotype was found once. The chain uses TRBV2 and TRBJ2-2, with TRBD1 as a possible D gene (5 bases). Trimming stripped 1 base from V and 7 bases from J, with 13 bases between. This CDR3 region has 15 residues. Germline CDR1 SNHLY, CDR2 FYNNEI. The CDR3: CASSEEGAGNGELFF. The CDR3 DNA sequence: TGTGCCAGCAGTGAAGAAGGAGCAGGGAACGGGGAGCTGTTTTTT.

There are many counts of this clonotype. This sequence joins TRBV5-1 and TRBJ2-2; 10 bases agree with TRBD1. The V and J ends lost 0 bases and 6 bases, in that order; junction bases with no gene match: 5. CDR3 length equals 16 residues. Germline assignment: CDR1 SGHRS and CDR2 YFSETQ. CDR3 region: CASSLGPGTGAGELFF. CDR3 DNA: TGCGCCAGCAGCTTGGGTCCCGGGACAGGGGCCGGGGAGCTGTTTTTT.

This sequence joins TRBV25-1 and TRBJ2-2, with a tentative D call TRBD1 (5 bases). The V gene's germline CDR1 is MGHDK and CDR2 SYGVNS. Between the trimmed V and J ends, which lost 8 bases and 7 bases, there was a span of 11 bases. The CDR3 loop spans 12 amino acids. This CDR3 reads CASLGHNGELFF. For the CDR3, the DNA is TGTGCCAGCTTAGGACACAACGGGGAGCTGTTTTTT.

This clonotype was seen many times. The rearrangement links TRBV24-1 to TRBJ1-1; TRBD1 might be the D (5 bases). The germline gives CDR1 KGHDR, CDR2 SFDVKD. V lost 5 bases and J 3 bases, leaving 9 bases between the germline ends. The CDR3 extends over 13 amino acids. The CDR3 nucleotides read TGTGCCACCAGTGTTGGGGGGTACACTGAAGCTTTCTTT. Encoded protein: CATSVGGYTEAFF.

The rearrangement links TRBV11-3 to TRBJ1-6, with D unclear. CDR1 and CDR2 from the germline V gene are SGHNT and YENEEA. The CDR3 spans 15 residues. The ends were cut back, 3 bases at V and 2 bases at J, with 8 bases in the middle. The CDR3 DNA reads as TGTGCCAGCAGCTTCAGAGAGACCTATAATTCACCCCTCCACTTT. Amino acid sequence: CASSFRETYNSPLHF.

This clonotype showed up just a few times. The chain combines TRBV4-1 with TRBJ1-3, with no clear D. There are 18 residues in the CDR3. Trimming shortened V by 1 base and J by 0 bases, and 16 bases separated the two germline ends. CDR1 and CDR2 (germline): MGHRA, YSYEKL. In nucleotides, the CDR3 is TGCGCCAGCAGCCAAGGGATTAAAGGACCGAGCTCTGGAAACACCATATATTTT. Translating gives CASSQGIKGPSSGNTIYF.

This clonotype was seen a few times. The rearrangement joins TRBV29-1 to TRBJ2-7; possible D gene TRBD1, 6 bases. The germline gives CDR1 SQVTM, CDR2 ANQGSEA. V lost 4 bases to trimming and J lost 3 bases, with 13 bases between them. The CDR3 loop spans 13 amino acids. DNA of the CDR3: TGCAGCGTTGGGAAGGGGGTCGACTACGAGCAGTACTTC. Its translation: CSVGKGVDYEQYF.

This clonotype was seen ten or more times. V gene TRBV7-3 combines with J gene TRBJ2-2; D is unclear. The CDR3 sequence is 14 residues long. The ends were cut back, 4 bases at V and 4 bases at J, with 10 bases in the middle. Germline CDR1 reads SGHTA; CDR2 reads FQGTGA. In DNA form, the CDR3 reads TGTGCCAGCAGCTCAGCCGGACCCACCGGGGAGCTGTTTTTT. Translating gives CASSSAGPTGELFF.

The CDR3 reads CASSLARTTDTQYF. The CDR3 DNA is TGCGCCAGCAGCTTGGCCCGGACTACAGATACGCAGTATTTT. V is TRBV5-1 and J is TRBJ2-3, with D possibly being TRBD2 (5 bases). Germline V gene sequence: CDR1 SGHRS, CDR2 YFSETQ. The V end was cut by 0 bases, the J end by 3 bases, with 8 bases between. The CDR3 has 14 residues.

This chain connects TRBV7-2 to TRBJ2-7; 8 nucleotides line up with TRBD1. This CDR3 region has 14 residues. The V segment lost 7 bases and the J segment 2 bases; nucleotides outside the gene matches: 7. In germline, CDR1 is SGHTA, CDR2 FQGNSA. The CDR3 spells CASTPGQVPYEQYF. The DNA of the CDR3 is TGTGCCAGCACCCCGGGACAGGTTCCCTACGAGCAGTACTTC.

This clonotype was observed many times. The V call is TRBV10-3, the J call TRBJ1-4; D unclear. CDR1 is ENHRY, CDR2 SYGVKD, per germline. The CDR3 runs 18 residues. The V end was cut by 4 bases, the J end by 0 bases, with 18 bases between. In DNA form, the CDR3 reads TGTGCCATCAGTGTGGGTCCTGGATCAAGTGCAACTAATGAAAAACTGTTTTTT. Amino acids: CAISVGPGSSATNEKLFF.

The genes are TRBV10-3 and TRBJ2-5, with 7 bases matching TRBD2. Germline CDR1 ENHRY, CDR2 SYGVKD. J was trimmed by 5 bases and V by 8 bases; bases with no gene match: 11. This CDR3 has 14 residues. The CDR3 nucleotides are TGTGCCATCGGGAGGGAGGTGACGATGGAGACCCAGTACTTC. Protein product: CAIGREVTMETQYF.

The chain recombines TRBV7-9 with TRBJ2-2; weak D call: TRBD1 (6 bases). CDR3 size: 15 residues. V dropped 10 bases and J dropped 3 bases, with 18 bases sitting between them. CDR1 is SEHNR and CDR2 is FQNEAQ in the germline V gene (reference sequence). The CDR3 region has the DNA TGTGCCACAAAGCGGACAGAGCCCTACACCGGGGAGCTGTTTTTT. It yields the protein CATKRTEPYTGELFF. The complete variable domain, with remaining parts taken from reference TRBV7-9 and TRBJ2-2, reads DTGVSQNPRHKITKRGQNVTFRCDPISEHNRLYWYRQTLGQGPEFLTYFQNEAQLEKSRLLSDRFSAERPKGSFSTLEIQRTEQGDSAMYLCATKRTEPYTGELFFGEGSRLTVL.

Here the CDR3 reads CASQAGTSKNNEQFF. The DNA of the CDR3 is TGTGCCAGCCAAGCCGGGACTAGCAAAAACAATGAGCAGTTCTTC. This chain uses TRBV7-2 with TRBJ2-1; 9 bases line up with TRBD2. CDR1 is SGHTA, CDR2 FQGNSA, per germline. V lost 8 bases to trimming and J lost 5 bases; unmatched junction nucleotides: 10. The CDR3 spans 15 residues.

This clonotype was seen a single time. This sequence joins TRBV18 and TRBJ2-7; 7 nucleotides align to TRBD2. CDR1 is KGHSH and CDR2 is LQKENI in the germline V gene. The junction had 2 bases not matched to a gene; V was cut back by 3 bases and J by 0 bases. The CDR3 has 14 residues. CDR3 amino acids: CASSPGGVSYEQYF. The CDR3 region has the DNA TGTGCCAGCTCACCTGGGGGGGTCTCCTACGAGCAGTACTTC.

The chain has TRBV7-9 and TRBJ2-2; 7 nucleotides match TRBD2. Germline V lookup: CDR1 SEHNR, CDR2 FQNEAQ (reference sequence). V lost 0 bases and J lost 3; bases outside the gene matches: 10. The CDR3 covers 18 residues. CDR3 residues: CASSLARPGGGYTGELFF. The CDR3 DNA is TGTGCCAGCAGCTTAGCCCGTCCGGGGGGTGGCTACACCGGGGAGCTGTTTTTT. Full variable domain (outside the CDR3, taken from reference TRBV7-9 and TRBJ2-2): DTGVSQNPRHKITKRGQNVTFRCDPISEHNRLYWYRQTLGQGPEFLTYFQNEAQLEKSRLLSDRFSAERPKGSFSTLEIQRTEQGDSAMYLCASSLARPGGGYTGELFFGEGSRLTVL.